These 30 T cell receptor beta chains were sequenced from one sample in a study of T cell clones after liver transplantation. Sequenced by immunoSEQ multiplex PCR; TCRdb stores in-frame clones only, minus some. This sample yields some 80,000 clones, of which over 80% are seen a single time; less than 0.6% belongs to the top ten. The sample here was CD4+ T cells from blood, taken around 42 months after liver transplant. These receptors were collected from a human patient who received a liver transplant. A share of the T cells may be of graft donor origin.

This clone was detected only once. The chain couples TRBV6-5 to TRBJ1-2; tentative D call: TRBD1 (6 bases). The CDR3 has 14 residues. The V gene lost 2 bases and the J gene lost 2 bases, with 9 bases spanning the gap. CDR1 is MNHEY and CDR2 is SVGAGI in the germline V gene. The CDR3 nucleotides read TGTGCCAGCAGTTACACAGGGCTAAACTATGGCTACACCTTC. Translated: CASSYTGLNYGYTF.

CDR3 protein: CASTPAGISGANVLTF. In DNA, the CDR3 is TGTGCCAGCACCCCGGCCGGGATCTCTGGGGCCAACGTCCTGACTTTC. V gene TRBV28 combines with J gene TRBJ2-6; possibly TRBD2 for D (5 bases). Germline V gives CDR1 MDHEN, CDR2 SYDVKM. The ends were cut back, 7 bases at V and 0 bases at J, with 13 bases in the middle. The CDR3 covers 16 residues.

The chain joins TRBV28 to TRBJ2-1; TRBD2 agrees at 11 bases. CDR1 is MDHEN, CDR2 SYDVKM, per germline. The CDR3 has 18 amino acids. Trimming at V came to 3 bases and at J to 10 bases, leaving 17 bases not matched to a gene. The CDR3 coding sequence is TGTGCCAGCAGTTTGTATCTGGCGCGACTAGCGGGATTCACCGAGCAGTTCTTC. This codes for CASSLYLARLAGFTEQFF.

V usage is TRBV18 and J usage is TRBJ1-2; D is perhaps TRBD1 (5 bases). In germline, CDR1 is KGHSH, CDR2 LQKENI. The CDR3 runs to 15 residues. Deletions cut 8 bases from V and 3 bases from J, with 19 bases between. The CDR3 DNA follows: TGTGCCAGCGTCCGAGAGGGGCCGGGGGACTATGGCTACACCTTC. It codes for CASVREGPGDYGYTF. The full variable domain, completed using reference TRBV18 and TRBJ1-2, is NAGVMQNPRHLVRRRGQEARLRCSPMKGHSHVYWYRQLPEEGLKFMVYLQKENIIDESGMPKERFSAEFPKEGPSILRIQQVVRGDSAAYFCASVREGPGDYGYTFGSGTRLTVV.

The rearrangement joins TRBV11-2 to TRBJ1-1, with TRBD1 matching 7 bases. The CDR3 has 14 amino acids. J gave up 1 base and V 5 bases, and 4 bases lay outside the gene matches. The V gene's germline CDR1 is SGHAT and CDR2 FQNNGV. The CDR3 bases are TGTGCCAGCAGCCTTAGGGACAGGAACACTGAAGCTTTCTTT. Translation: CASSLRDRNTEAFF.

The rearrangement joins TRBV29-1 to TRBJ2-1; D call uncertain. Germline lookup yields CDR1 SQVTM and CDR2 ANQGSEA. V was clipped by 7 bases and J by 0 bases, with 13 bases between them. This CDR3 region has 14 residues. The CDR3 region is CSGGSHDSYNEQFF. The CDR3 nucleotides are TGCAGCGGTGGGTCACATGACTCCTACAATGAGCAGTTCTTC.

For the CDR3, the DNA is TGCGCCAGCAGCCAAGATGGAAGCAGGGGCGCCAACTATGGCTACACCTTC. It encodes CASSQDGSRGANYGYTF. The chain is built from TRBV4-3 and TRBJ1-2, with D perhaps TRBD1 (6 bases). Germline V CDR1 and CDR2: LGHNA, YSLEER. The CDR3 contains 17 residues. V lost 0 bases to trimming and J lost 2 bases, with 16 bases between them.

This clone was counted a single time. The gene calls are TRBV25-1 and TRBJ1-2; tentative D call: TRBD1 (6 bases). The CDR3 is made up of 17 amino acids. Germline CDR1 MGHDK, CDR2 SYGVNS. V lost 5 bases to trimming and J lost 8 bases, with 27 bases between them. For the CDR3, the DNA is TGTGCCAGCAGTCTCCGGGGAACACAGGGAGCAAAAGACGGCTACACCTTC. Its translation is CASSLRGTQGAKDGYTF.

The chain couples TRBV2 to TRBJ2-7; D ambiguous. The V gene's germline CDR1 is SNHLY and CDR2 FYNNEI. This CDR3 is built from 15 residues. V lost 7 bases and J lost 6, with 22 bases in between. CDR3 sequence: CASKSSSSQSVEQYF. The CDR3 coding sequence is TGTGCCAGCAAGTCTTCAAGCAGCCAGAGCGTCGAGCAGTACTTC.

The rearrangement uses TRBV29-1 and TRBJ1-4; D might be TRBD1 (6 bases). This CDR3 has 11 amino acids. Germline CDR1 and CDR2: SQVTM and ANQGSEA. V lost 7 bases and J 7 bases, leaving 10 bases between the germline ends. Here the CDR3 DNA reads TGCAGCGGCGGGGGCCTTGAAAAACTGTTTTTT. The encoded protein is CSGGGLEKLFF.

The J gene is TRBJ1-3, the V gene TRBV2; D is uncertain. The CDR3 length is 13 residues. V lost 0 bases, J lost 4 bases, and 4 bases lay in between. Germline CDR1 and CDR2: SNHLY and FYNNEI. The CDR3 spells CASSEALGNTIYF. The CDR3 coding sequence is TGTGCCAGCAGTGAAGCGCTGGGAAACACCATATATTTT. The complete variable domain, with remaining parts taken from reference TRBV2 and TRBJ1-3, reads EPEVTQTPSHQVTQMGQEVILRCVPISNHLYFYWYRQILGQKVEFLVSFYNNEISEKSEIFDDQFSVERPDGSNFTLKIRSTKLEDSAMYFCASSEALGNTIYFGEGSWLTVV.

The chain couples TRBV7-3 to TRBJ2-3, with 7 bases fitting TRBD2. This CDR3 region has 16 residues. Looked up from germline, CDR1 is SGHTA and CDR2 is FQGTGA. With V trimmed by 0 bases and J by 5 bases, 8 bases remained unmatched. This chain's CDR3 is CASSLTFSGGRDTQYF. In DNA, the CDR3 is TGTGCCAGCAGCTTAACGTTTTCGGGAGGCAGAGATACGCAGTATTTT.

The CDR3 DNA sequence: TGCGCCAGCAGCTTTCAAGGGGACGAGCAGTACTTC. Encoded protein: CASSFQGDEQYF. This chain links TRBV5-1 with TRBJ2-7; TRBD1 might be the D (5 bases). With 2 bases removed from V and 5 bases from J, the gap between germline ends came to 8 bases. The CDR3 loop spans 12 amino acids. Per the germline V gene, CDR1 is SGHRS and CDR2 is YFSETQ.

Turning to this clone: The same CDR3 can be traced to other DNA sequences in this sample. The chain combines TRBV2 with TRBJ2-7; 7 bases are a match to TRBD2. The ends lost 4 bases at V and 4 bases at J; junction bases unmatched: 4. This CDR3 spans 13 amino acids. Germline-derived CDR1 and CDR2 are SNHLY and FYNNEI. CDR3 DNA: TGTGCCAGCAGTGCGGGGCGGGAGTACGAGCAGTACTTC. Protein: CASSAGREYEQYF.

The gene calls are TRBV6-1 and TRBJ1-2; no clear D. This CDR3 has 11 amino acids. Germline CDR1 and CDR2: MNHNS and SASEGT. Trimming pared 8 bases from V and 8 bases from J, leaving 12 bases between. The DNA of the CDR3 is TGTGCCAGCGCCAACCCCTGGGGCTACACCTTC. Translated, it gives CASANPWGYTF.

This chain links TRBV5-1 with TRBJ1-2; TRBD1 aligns across 9 bases. The CDR3 totals 14 residues. V lost 2 bases and J lost 4; bases outside the gene matches: 3. Germline V gene sequence: CDR1 SGHRS, CDR2 YFSETQ. The CDR3 DNA sequence: TGCGCCAGCAGCTTACAGGGGGCCCCCTATGGCTACACCTTC. Its protein is CASSLQGAPYGYTF. Full variable domain (remainder filled in from reference TRBV5-1 and TRBJ1-2): KAGVTQTPRYLIKTRGQQVTLSCSPISGHRSVSWYQQTPGQGLQFLFEYFSETQRNKGNFPGRFSGRQFSNSRSEMNVSTLELGDSALYLCASSLQGAPYGYTFGSGTRLTVV.

The chain uses TRBV2 and TRBJ1-1; D gene ambiguous. Germline V gives CDR1 SNHLY, CDR2 FYNNEI. The CDR3 length is 13 residues. Trimming removed 5 bases at V and 2 bases at J, with 9 bases between. CDR3: CASSLNSNTEAFF. The CDR3 DNA sequence: TGTGCCAGCAGTCTAAATTCAAACACTGAAGCTTTCTTT. Variable domain in full (rest from reference TRBV2 and TRBJ1-1): EPEVTQTPSHQVTQMGQEVILRCVPISNHLYFYWYRQILGQKVEFLVSFYNNEISEKSEIFDDQFSVERPDGSNFTLKIRSTKLEDSAMYFCASSLNSNTEAFFGQGTRLTVV.

V usage is TRBV7-2 and J usage is TRBJ1-1, with 8 bases identical to TRBD1. The CDR3 contains 13 residues. Germline CDR1 and CDR2: SGHTA and FQGNSA. The ends lost 5 bases at V and 11 bases at J; junction bases unmatched: 10. The CDR3 here is CASSPRPTGVAFF. CDR3 in DNA: TGTGCCAGCAGCCCTCGTCCGACAGGGGTGGCTTTCTTT.

The chain is built from TRBV27 and TRBJ1-1; D is unresolved. CDR1 MNHEY and CDR2 SMNVEV come from the germline V gene (reference sequence). V lost 3 bases, J lost 1 base, and 15 bases lay in between. CDR3 length: 16 residues. The CDR3 sequence: CASSLNGEGRNTEAFF. DNA of the CDR3: TGTGCCAGCAGTTTGAACGGGGAAGGGAGGAACACTGAAGCTTTCTTT.

The V call is TRBV19, the J call TRBJ2-7; D possibly corresponds to TRBD2 (5 bases). CDR3 length: 14 residues. Trimming cost V 3 bases and J 3 bases, with 12 bases left between them. Germline assignment: CDR1 LNHDA and CDR2 SQIVND (reference sequence). CDR3 amino acids: CASSMAGRGYEQYF. The DNA for the CDR3 is TGTGCCAGTAGTATGGCAGGTCGGGGCTACGAGCAGTACTTC.

Here the CDR3 DNA reads TGCGCCAGCAGCTCCACGGGACAGTATGGCAATGAGCAGTTCTTC. Translated, it gives CASSSTGQYGNEQFF. The chain joins TRBV5-1 to TRBJ2-1, with 7 bases aligning to TRBD1. The CDR3 contains 15 residues. V lost 3 bases to trimming and J lost 6 bases; unmatched junction nucleotides: 9. Germline V gene data show CDR1 as SGHRS and CDR2 as YFSETQ.

This clone appeared a single time. This chain joins TRBV7-6 and TRBJ2-3; 8 nucleotides align to TRBD2. Germline loops: CDR1 SGHVS, CDR2 FNYEAQ. Trimming took 2 bases from V and 0 from J; bases not matched to a gene: 10. The CDR3 length is 18 residues. The CDR3 bases are TGTGCCAGCAGCTTATCTGTGGGCACTAGCGGTAGCACAGATACGCAGTATTTT. This encodes CASSLSVGTSGSTDTQYF.

The rearrangement uses TRBV30 and TRBJ1-3; the D is unclear. This CDR3 has 13 amino acids. The V gene lost 4 bases and the J gene lost 2 bases, with 9 bases spanning the gap. Per germline, CDR1 GTSNPN and CDR2 SVGIG (reference sequence). The CDR3 DNA follows: TGTGCCTGGAAACGGGGAGCTGGAAACACCATATATTTT. Residues: CAWKRGAGNTIYF.

The chain employs TRBV7-2 and TRBJ1-2, with TRBD1 matching over 7 bases. The germline gives CDR1 SGHTA, CDR2 FQGNSA. The CDR3 is made up of 14 amino acids. V dropped 5 bases and J dropped 8; count of bases not matched to a gene: 11. CDR3 bases: TGTGCCAGCAGCCTAACGACAGGGAAGAACGGCTACACCTTC. Protein sequence: CASSLTTGKNGYTF.

The V call is TRBV5-1, the J call TRBJ2-1, with 7 bases that match TRBD2. In germline, CDR1 is SGHRS, CDR2 YFSETQ. This CDR3 contains 15 residues. Trimming at V came to 0 bases and at J to 7 bases, leaving 7 bases not matched to a gene. CDR3 in DNA: TGCGCCAGCAGCTTGGCCGCGGGAGAAGTGAATGAGCAGTTCTTC. Translating gives CASSLAAGEVNEQFF.

The chain carries TRBV14 and TRBJ1-1, with D unresolved. V lost 4 bases, J lost 0 bases, and 9 bases lay in between. This CDR3 is 14 amino acids long. Germline V CDR1 and CDR2: SGHDN, FVKESK. As DNA, the CDR3 is TGTGCCAGCAGCCTCGCCGGTATGAACACTGAAGCTTTCTTT. Translation: CASSLAGMNTEAFF.

The chain links TRBV19 to TRBJ2-1; D unresolved. Germline values: CDR1 LNHDA, CDR2 SQIVND (reference sequence). Between the trimmed V and J ends, which lost 6 bases and 0 bases, there was a span of 12 bases. The CDR3 spans 15 residues. The CDR3 loop reads CASSVARSSYNEQFF. CDR3 in DNA: TGTGCCAGTAGCGTGGCTCGGAGCTCCTACAATGAGCAGTTCTTC.

This sequence joins TRBV7-2 and TRBJ2-5; TRBD1 might be the D (5 bases). With 0 bases removed from V and 4 bases from J, the gap between germline ends came to 9 bases. The CDR3 totals 14 residues. Germline-derived CDR1 and CDR2 are SGHTA and FQGNSA. CDR3 region: CASSLAVQGETQYF. The CDR3 region has the DNA TGTGCCAGCAGCTTAGCCGTCCAGGGAGAGACCCAGTACTTC.

This rearrangement joins TRBV28 to TRBJ2-1, with a possible D match to TRBD2 (5 bases). V was shortened by 2 bases and J by 1 base, with 24 bases between the two germline ends. This CDR3 contains 20 residues. Germline lookup yields CDR1 MDHEN and CDR2 SYDVKM. This CDR3 reads CASSLSITSRAIRSYNEQFF. Here the CDR3 DNA reads TGTGCCAGCAGTTTAAGTATCACTAGTCGGGCCATCAGGTCCTACAATGAGCAGTTCTTC.

V and J are TRBV10-3 and TRBJ2-6; D might be TRBD1 or TRBD2, each matching 6 bases. The CDR3 loop spans 15 amino acids. Trimming took off 9 bases at V and 0 bases at J, with 12 bases between the two ends. Germline loops: CDR1 ENHRY, CDR2 SYGVKD. The CDR3 coding sequence is TGTGCCATACAGGGAGGTCTCTCTGGGGCCAACGTCCTGACTTTC. This gives the protein CAIQGGLSGANVLTF.